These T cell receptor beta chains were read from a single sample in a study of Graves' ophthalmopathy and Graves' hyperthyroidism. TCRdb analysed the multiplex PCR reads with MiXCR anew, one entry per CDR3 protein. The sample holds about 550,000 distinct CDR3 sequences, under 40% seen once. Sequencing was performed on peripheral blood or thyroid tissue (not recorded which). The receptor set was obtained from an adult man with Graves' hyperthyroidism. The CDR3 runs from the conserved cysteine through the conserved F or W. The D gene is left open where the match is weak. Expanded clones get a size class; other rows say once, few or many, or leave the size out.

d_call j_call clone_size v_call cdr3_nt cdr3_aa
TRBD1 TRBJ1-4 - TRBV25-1 TGTGCCAGCAGATCGACAGGGGCTGAACTGTTTTTT CASRSTGAELFF
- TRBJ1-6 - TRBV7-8 TGTGCCAGCAGCTTAGGTGCAGGGACCGGTTCACCCCTCCACTTT CASSLGAGTGSPLHF
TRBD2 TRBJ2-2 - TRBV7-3 TGTGCCAGCAGCCGACTAGCGGGAGGTCTCCCTGAGCAGTTTTTT CASSRLAGGLPEQFF
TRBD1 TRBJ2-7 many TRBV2 TGTGCCAGCAACGACAGGGGGAGTCGGGAGCAGTACTTC CASNDRGSREQYF
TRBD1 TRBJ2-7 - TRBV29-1 TGCAGCGTTGATTTTGCGGACAGGGGGGACTACGAGCAGTACTTC CSVDFADRGDYEQYF
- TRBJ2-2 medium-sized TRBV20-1 TGCAGTGCTCCTAAGGGGGGGGAGCTGTTTTTT CSAPKGGELFF
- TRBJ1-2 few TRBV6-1 TGTGCCAGCACCAACCAGGGTGCTAACTATGGCTACACCTTC CASTNQGANYGYTF
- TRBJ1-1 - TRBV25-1 TGTGCCAGCAGAGATCCGGCGTCTACCGAAGCTTTCTTT CASRDPASTEAFF
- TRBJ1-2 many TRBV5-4 TGTGCCAGCAGCGCAAAGACAGACTACTATGGCTACACCTTC CASSAKTDYYGYTF
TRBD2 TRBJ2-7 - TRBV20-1 TGCAGTGCTAGTAGTCTAGCGGGAGGCGGGTACTACGAGCAGTACTTC CSASSLAGGGYYEQYF
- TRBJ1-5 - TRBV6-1 TGTGCCACCCAGGGAGGCATGAGCAATCAGCCCCAGCATTTT CATQGGMSNQPQHF
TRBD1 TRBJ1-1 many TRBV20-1 TGCAGTGCTTGGGACAGGGGGGCTGAAGCTTTCTTT CSAWDRGAEAFF
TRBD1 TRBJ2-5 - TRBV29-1 TGCAGCGTCGCGGGACAGGGCCTTAAGACCCAGTACTTC CSVAGQGLKTQYF
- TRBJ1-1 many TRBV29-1 TGCAGCGTTGATAACAGAGTAGAAGCTTTCTTT CSVDNRVEAFF
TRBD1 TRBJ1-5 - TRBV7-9 TGTGCCAGCAGCCCGAACTCCGGGACAGGATATCAGCCCCAGCATTTT CASSPNSGTGYQPQHF
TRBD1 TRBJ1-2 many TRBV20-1 TGCAGTGCTTCGACAGGGACGGGGAGTGGCTACACCTTC CSASTGTGSGYTF
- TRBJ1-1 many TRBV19 TGTGCCAGTAGTCGACAGGCCGACGGGTACACTGAAGCTTTCTTT CASSRQADGYTEAFF
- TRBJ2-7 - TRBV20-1 TGCAGTGCTAGGCTAGTACAGGAGCAGTACTTC CSARLVQEQYF
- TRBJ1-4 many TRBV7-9 TGTGCCAGCAGCCTCGTCCCGGGACCAGTGATTGGTGAAAAACTGTTTTTT CASSLVPGPVIGEKLFF
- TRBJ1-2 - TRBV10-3 TGTGCCACCAGTGATTTCTGGCAGGGAAGCTACACCTTC CATSDFWQGSYTF
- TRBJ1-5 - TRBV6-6 TGTGCCAGCAGTTATCTCGGGGTCGGCAATCAGCCCCAGCATTTT CASSYLGVGNQPQHF
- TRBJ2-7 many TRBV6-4 TGTGCCAGCAGTCCGACAGGTTCCTACGAGCAGTACTTC CASSPTGSYEQYF
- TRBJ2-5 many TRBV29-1 TGCAGCGTTGGACGGGAGGGAGGGGGCGCGTGGGAGACCCAGTACTTC CSVGREGGGAWETQYF
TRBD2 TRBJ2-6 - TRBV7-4 TGTGCCAGCAGCTTTGAGGGAGGGGCCATCGGCACTGGGGCCAACGTCCTGACTTTC CASSFEGGAIGTGANVLTF
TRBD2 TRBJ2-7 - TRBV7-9 TGTGCCAGCAGCTCCGGGGGGGGAAACGAGCGGTACTTC CASSSGGGNERYF
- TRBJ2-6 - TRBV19 TGTGCCAGTAGTACCGACGGGGCCAACGTCCTGACTTTC CASSTDGANVLTF
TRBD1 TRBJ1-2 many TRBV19 TGTGCCAGTAGTCCAAAACAGGGGGCGCCCGCTAACTATGGCTACACCTTC CASSPKQGAPANYGYTF
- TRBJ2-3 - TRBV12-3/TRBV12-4 TGTGCCAGCAGTTTGGCCTCGTGGAGCACAGATACGCAGTATTTT CASSLASWSTDTQYF
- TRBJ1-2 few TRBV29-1 TGCAGCCTTGAGGGGGGTAGCGGCTATGGCTACACCTTC CSLEGGSGYGYTF
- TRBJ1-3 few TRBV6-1 TGTGCCAGCAGTTACTCTCCCCTACACGGGGGTAGGTCTGGAAACACCATATATTTT CASSYSPLHGGRSGNTIYF
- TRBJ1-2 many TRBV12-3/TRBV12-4 TGTGCCAGCAGACTCGGTCATGGCTACACCTTC CASRLGHGYTF
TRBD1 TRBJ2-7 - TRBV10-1 TGCGCCAGCAGTACCGGGACAGGGGAACTCTACGAGCAGTACTTC CASSTGTGELYEQYF
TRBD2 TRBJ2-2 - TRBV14 TGTGCCAGCAGCCAAGACAGGACTAGCGAGAACACCGGGGAGCTGTTTTTT CASSQDRTSENTGELFF
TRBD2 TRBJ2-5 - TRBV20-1 TGCAGTGCTATGGGGGGAGCTAGCGGGAGTGGTCCAGAAGAGACCCAGTACTTC CSAMGGASGSGPEETQYF
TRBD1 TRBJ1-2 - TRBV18 TGTGCCAGCTCACCACTAGACAGGGTTGATGGCTACACCTTC CASSPLDRVDGYTF
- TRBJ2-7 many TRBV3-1 TGTGCCAGCAGCCAGCCCAGGGGCGAGCAGTACTTC CASSQPRGEQYF
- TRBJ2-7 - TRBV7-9 TGTGCCAGCACCTTGACAGCCAAAAACTACGAGCAGTACTTC CASTLTAKNYEQYF
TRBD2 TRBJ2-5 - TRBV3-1 TGTGCCAGCAGCCTTCTACGGGCGGGAGCATGGGAGACCCAGTACTTC CASSLLRAGAWETQYF
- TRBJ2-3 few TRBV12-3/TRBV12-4 TGTGCCAGCAGTTTGGGTAGCGTGGGAATCACAGATACGCAGTATTTT CASSLGSVGITDTQYF
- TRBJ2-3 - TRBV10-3 TGTGCCACCGCCCACCGAGACGGAGGGGCAGATACGCAGTATTTT CATAHRDGGADTQYF
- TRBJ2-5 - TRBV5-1 TGCGCCAGCAGCTCAACAGGGCGCACAGATACGCAGTACTTC CASSSTGRTDTQYF
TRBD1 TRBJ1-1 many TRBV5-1 TGCGCCAGCAGCTTGGACAGGGGCGGGTTGTACACTGAAGCTTTCTTT CASSLDRGGLYTEAFF
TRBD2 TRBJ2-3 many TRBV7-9 TGTGCCAGCAGCGGGACTAGCGGGATCGGTGATACGCAGTATTTT CASSGTSGIGDTQYF
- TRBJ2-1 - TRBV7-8 TGTGCCAGCAGCTTAGACAGTAAGACCTACAATGAGCAGTTCTTC CASSLDSKTYNEQFF
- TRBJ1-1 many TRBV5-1 TGCGCCAGCAGCTTGGCGGGAATTGGAGGGGGAGCTTTCTTT CASSLAGIGGGAFF
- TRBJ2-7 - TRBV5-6 TGTGCCAGCAGCACGGGGACTCATTGGGAGTACTTC CASSTGTHWEYF
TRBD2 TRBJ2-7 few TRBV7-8 TGTGCCAGCAGCTCCAAACCCGGGACTAGCGGGAGATGGGGGGAGCAGTACTTC CASSSKPGTSGRWGEQYF
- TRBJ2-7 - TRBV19 TGTGCCAGTAGTATCGACCGTACCGAGCAGTACTTC CASSIDRTEQYF
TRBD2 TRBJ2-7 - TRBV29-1 TGCAGCGTCGCTAGCGGGGGTGGCGAGCAGTACTTC CSVASGGGEQYF